The sequence of this T cell receptor beta chain was determined in a study of cytomegalovirus exposure and HLA in healthy donors. From germline, CDR1 is SGHNT and CDR2 YYREEE (reference sequence). V dropped 0 bases and J dropped 5 bases, with 15 bases sitting between them. This CDR3 is built from 17 residues. The primer mix had 60 Vbeta and 13 Jbeta primers. This table comes from immunoSEQ multiplex PCR, and its TCRdb copy is limited to in-frame clones, with some not included. The sample has over 150,000 clones, 85% seen once. Broader study findings: Excluded were some V segments that proved indistinguishable, including TRBV6-2 and TRBV6-3. In most subjects, TCR beta sequences reportedly gave accurate predictions of HLA-A and HLA-B alleles.

With regard to this clone: Antigen: not known.

The chain employs TRBV5-4 and TRBJ1-6; D remains unclear. The sequencing input was PBMCs. This receptor was taken from a boy between 2 and 15 years old in good health and CMV-seronegative. The CDR3 coding sequence is TGTGCCAGCAGCTTGGTTGGAGGGAATCCCCATAATTCACCCCTCCACTTT. It is translated as CASSLVGGNPHNSPLHF.